The rows below give T cell receptor beta chains drawn from one sample of a study of post-analysis software for immune sequencing data. One entry per CDR3 protein results from TCRdb running MiXCR on the PCR reads. The table includes some 450,000 distinct CDR3 sequences, nearly 45% detected once. Sequences were obtained from blood. All receptors derive from a girl under 18 with multiple sclerosis. CDR3s include the opening cysteine and the closing phenylalanine or tryptophan. A D gene is named only where the DNA matches it firmly. Not all rows give a size; the values are once, few, many and, for expanded clones, a class.

v_call	j_call	clone_size	d_call	cdr3_nt	cdr3_aa
TRBV3-1	TRBJ2-7	few	TRBD1	TGTGCCAGCAGCCAAGTCGACAGGGAGTACGAGCAGTACTTC	CASSQVDREYEQYF
TRBV21-1	TRBJ2-7	few	.	TGTGCCAGCAGCAAAAGGGCCGCCTACGAGCAGTACTTC	CASSKRAAYEQYF
TRBV28	TRBJ2-4	once	.	TGTGCCAGCAGTTTATCTCCCCTGCTAGCCAAAAACATTCAGTACTTC	CASSLSPLLAKNIQYF
TRBV7-2	TRBJ2-7	.	TRBD2	TGTGCCAGCAGCTTAGGACTAGCGGGGCATGCCTACGAGCAGTACTTC	CASSLGLAGHAYEQYF
TRBV20-1	TRBJ2-7	few	TRBD2	TGCAGTGCTGGCCGACTAGCGGGAGACTACGAGCAGTACTTC	CSAGRLAGDYEQYF
TRBV12-3/TRBV12-4	TRBJ2-2	once	.	TGTGCCAGCAGTTTGGGCAGGGCATCCGGGGAGCTGTTTTTT	CASSLGRASGELFF
TRBV4-3	TRBJ2-1	.	.	TGCGCCAGCAGCCAAGATACGCCACTAGTAAATGAGCAGTTCTTC	CASSQDTPLVNEQFF
TRBV28	TRBJ2-7	.	TRBD2	TGTGTCAGCAGTCCACCGGGACTAGCGGGAGATGAGCAGTACTTC	CVSSPPGLAGDEQYF
TRBV3-1	TRBJ2-7	.	.	TGTGCCAGCAGCCAAGAACTGTCGGTATTCTCCTACGAGCAGTACTTC	CASSQELSVFSYEQYF
TRBV7-2	TRBJ2-7	.	TRBD1	TGTGCCAGCAGCTTAGGCGGGACAGGGTACGAGCAGTACTTC	CASSLGGTGYEQYF
TRBV24-1	TRBJ1-2	few	.	TGTGCCACCGCGCGGGCAGTTGGCTATGGCTACACCTTC	CATARAVGYGYTF
TRBV7-9	TRBJ1-2	.	TRBD1	TGTGCCAGCTTTCGCCCACCAGGGGGGGATGGCTACACCTTC	CASFRPPGGDGYTF
TRBV4-2	TRBJ2-3	.	.	TGTGCCAGCAGCCAAGATAAGGGGCTCGCTAGCACAGATACGCAGTATTTT	CASSQDKGLASTDTQYF
TRBV20-1	TRBJ2-5	.	.	TGCAGTGCGCATTCCCTCAGGGGGGGCGTCTTTGAGCAGTACTTC	CSAHSLRGGVFEQYF
TRBV5-1	TRBJ2-5	.	TRBD1	TGCGCCAGCAGCTTACAGGGGCCTCAAAGGGGGACCCAGTACTTC	CASSLQGPQRGTQYF
TRBV3-1	TRBJ1-2	once	.	TGTGCCAGCAGCCTTCGGGACGGATATCAGAGTGGCTACACCTTC	CASSLRDGYQSGYTF
TRBV28	TRBJ1-1	.	TRBD1	TGTGCCAGCAGCCAGACAGGGGGCGCGGGGACTGAAGCTTTCTTT	CASSQTGGAGTEAFF
TRBV5-6	TRBJ2-1	few	.	TGTGCCAGCAGCTTAAACCCCAACAATGAGCAGTTCTTC	CASSLNPNNEQFF
TRBV20-1	TRBJ2-1	.	TRBD2	TGCAGTGCTCCCGGGACTAGCGGGAGGGCGTACTACAATGAGCAGTTCTTC	CSAPGTSGRAYYNEQFF
TRBV7-2	TRBJ2-1	.	.	TGTGCCAGCAGCGGGAACAGCTACAATGAGCAGTTCTTC	CASSGNSYNEQFF
TRBV7-9	TRBJ2-1	.	.	TGTGCCAGCAGCTTAGGGGGACCAACCTCCTACAATGAGCAGTTCTTC	CASSLGGPTSYNEQFF
TRBV29-1	TRBJ2-1	.	.	TGCAGCGTTGGACAGGTACCCTACAATGAGCAGTTCTTC	CSVGQVPYNEQFF
TRBV29-1	TRBJ1-2	.	.	TGCAGCGTTGAATTGGGCAACTATGGCTACACCTTC	CSVELGNYGYTF
TRBV5-1	TRBJ1-2	.	.	TGCGCCAGCAGCTTGGGGCAGGGACTGCACTATGGCTACACCTTC	CASSLGQGLHYGYTF
TRBV27	TRBJ2-3	.	.	TGTGCCAGCAGTCAGAGATCGGGGGTAGATACGCAGTATTTT	CASSQRSGVDTQYF
TRBV12-3/TRBV12-4	TRBJ1-1	.	.	TGTGCCAGCAGCCCGGATCGGGGGGGGGTAACTGAAGCTTTCTTT	CASSPDRGGVTEAFF
TRBV3-1	TRBJ1-4	.	TRBD1	TGTGCCAGCAGCCAAGACGGACAGGGGGCAGGAAAACTGTTTTTT	CASSQDGQGAGKLFF